These 27 T cell receptor beta chains were all obtained from the same sample, sequenced in a study of CD8 T cells in Susac syndrome. Random hexamers were used to reverse transcribe roughly 0.5 to 1 ug of RNA. Each CDR3 protein is one row after TCRdb ran MiXCR on the immunoSEQ multiplex PCR reads. The sample consists of about 290,000 distinct CDR3 sequences, 75% to 90% of them appearing once. Sample: CD8+ T cells from PBMCs. The receptors here all came from a human donor with multiple sclerosis.

The chain employs TRBV29-1 and TRBJ2-7; 11 nucleotides align to TRBD2. Trimming took 3 bases from V and 7 from J; bases not matched to a gene: 11. Per the germline V gene, CDR1 is SQVTM and CDR2 is ANQGSEA. The CDR3 is 15 amino acids. CDR3 DNA sequence: TGCAGCGTTGATAATAGCGGGGGGGCTGCTCGGGAGCAGTACTTC. Translation: CSVDNSGGAAREQYF.

The chain combines TRBV20-1 with TRBJ2-2; 11 bases are a match to TRBD2. With 0 bases clipped from V and 2 bases from J, the junction kept 5 bases outside the gene matches. CDR3 size: 17 residues. CDR1 and CDR2 from the germline V gene are DFQATT and SNEGSKA (reference sequence). DNA for the CDR3: TGCAGTGCTAGAGATAGTAGCGGGAGGGTAAACACCGGGGAGCTGTTTTTT. Protein sequence: CSARDSSGRVNTGELFF.

The chain couples TRBV20-1 to TRBJ2-2; no clear D. This CDR3 is 13 amino acids long. Germline V lookup: CDR1 DFQATT, CDR2 SNEGSKA (reference sequence). Deletions cut 2 bases from V and 1 base from J, with 5 bases between. CDR3 nucleotides: TGCAGTGCTAGAAACAGGAACACCGGGGAGCTGTTTTTT. Translated, it gives CSARNRNTGELFF.

This clonotype was observed a few times. The CDR3 DNA follows: TGTGCCAGTAGCCTAAGCGGAGCCTACAATGAGCAGTTCTTC. Amino acid sequence: CASSLSGAYNEQFF. The chain has TRBV19 and TRBJ2-1; D may be TRBD2 (5 bases). This CDR3 spans 14 amino acids. Deletions cut 6 bases from V and 2 bases from J, with 11 bases between. CDR1 is LNHDA, CDR2 SQIVND, per germline (reference sequence). Based on the CDR3 plus reference TRBV19 and TRBJ2-1, the full variable domain is DGGITQSPKYLFRKEGQNVTLSCEQNLNHDAMYWYRQDPGQGLRLIYYSQIVNDFQKGDIAEGYSVSREKKESFPLTVTSAQKNPTAFYLCASSLSGAYNEQFFGPGTRLTVL.

The chain couples TRBV4-3 to TRBJ2-3, with 8 bases aligning to TRBD2. The length of the CDR3 is 17 residues. CDR1 LGHNA and CDR2 YSLEER come from the germline V gene. J gave up 2 bases and V 2 bases, and 9 bases lay outside the gene matches. The CDR3: CASSQYRAGGFTDTQYF. The CDR3, as DNA: TGCGCCAGCAGCCAATACCGTGCGGGGGGCTTCACAGATACGCAGTATTTT.

A single count supports this clonotype. This rearrangement joins TRBV9 to TRBJ2-1, with 7 bases identical to TRBD2. Germline loops: CDR1 SGDLS, CDR2 YYNGEE. The trim removed 3 bases at V and 3 bases at J, leaving 9 bases unmatched. This CDR3 spans 16 amino acids. Here the CDR3 DNA reads TGTGCCAGCAGCGATCCGAGGGGAGGGTTCTACAATGAGCAGTTCTTC. Translated: CASSDPRGGFYNEQFF. The complete variable domain, with remaining parts taken from reference TRBV9 and TRBJ2-1, reads DSGVTQTPKHLITATGQRVTLRCSPRSGDLSVYWYQQSLDQGLQFLIQYYNGEERAKGNILERFSAQQFPDLHSELNLSSLELGDSALYFCASSDPRGGFYNEQFFGPGTRLTVL.

This sequence joins TRBV28 and TRBJ2-2; tentative D call: TRBD2 (6 bases). V lost 4 bases to trimming and J lost 5 bases, with 11 bases between them. The CDR3 consists of 14 residues. Germline CDR1 MDHEN, CDR2 SYDVKM. The CDR3: CASSSRGRTGELFF. DNA of the CDR3: TGTGCCAGCAGTTCTCGGGGGAGGACCGGGGAGCTGTTTTTT. Supplemented by reference TRBV28 and TRBJ2-2, the full variable domain reads DVKVTQSSRYLVKRTGEKVFLECVQDMDHENMFWYRQDPGLGLRLIYFSYDVKMKEKGDIPEGYSVSREKKERFSLILESASTNQTSMYLCASSSRGRTGELFFGEGSRLTVL.

The chain uses TRBV5-4 and TRBJ2-7; TRBD1 matches 7 bases. The germline CDR1 and CDR2 sequences are SGHNT and YYREEE (reference sequence). Unmatched junction bases numbered 4, after V lost 4 bases and J lost 6 bases. The CDR3 spans 12 residues. This CDR3 is CASSRDSSEQYF. CDR3 nucleotide sequence: TGTGCCAGCAGCAGGGACAGCTCCGAGCAGTACTTC.

This clonotype was counted once. The rearrangement links TRBV12-3 or TRBV12-4 to TRBJ2-1; unclear D gene. Trimming took 3 bases from V and 7 from J, leaving 19 bases between them. CDR3 length: 16 amino acids. The CDR3 nucleotides are TGTGCCAGCAGTTTGGACGGCCAGGATGACTCAAATGAGCAGTTCTTC. Translation: CASSLDGQDDSNEQFF.

CDR3 sequence reads: CASSFSANEQFF. The CDR3 DNA sequence: TGTGCCAGCAGCTTTAGCGCAAATGAGCAGTTCTTC. This chain connects TRBV7-6 to TRBJ2-1; maybe TRBD2 (5 bases). Germline values: CDR1 SGHVS, CDR2 FNYEAQ. CDR3 size: 12 residues. V lost 3 bases and J lost 7, with 7 bases in between.

The V and J genes are TRBV20-1 and TRBJ2-7; 7 bases are a match to TRBD1. V lost 3 bases, J lost 2 bases, and 4 bases stayed unmatched. Germline CDR1 is DFQATT and CDR2 is SNEGSKA (reference sequence). The CDR3 totals 13 residues. The CDR3 sequence is CSASETGTYEQYF. CDR3 nucleotide sequence: TGCAGTGCTAGTGAGACAGGGACCTACGAGCAGTACTTC.

The chain joins TRBV7-9 to TRBJ2-5; D unresolved. The V end lost 4 bases, the J end lost 3 bases, and 12 bases lay between the germline ends. Germline V lookup: CDR1 SEHNR, CDR2 FQNEAQ (reference sequence). The CDR3 contains 14 residues. CDR3 in amino acids: CASSYRWREETQYF. In DNA, the CDR3 is TGTGCCAGCAGCTACCGCTGGCGCGAAGAGACCCAGTACTTC.

V usage is TRBV25-1 and J usage is TRBJ2-7; D ambiguous. This CDR3 has 16 residues. Germline CDR1 MGHDK, CDR2 SYGVNS. Trimming removed 4 bases at V and 3 bases at J, with 19 bases between. CDR3 sequence: CASSGAEYFTRYEQYF. The CDR3 nucleotides read TGTGCCAGCAGTGGGGCGGAATACTTTACCCGCTACGAGCAGTACTTC.

This clonotype is a singleton in its sample. This chain links TRBV7-9 with TRBJ2-1; 8 bases are a match to TRBD2. CDR3 length equals 15 residues. Trimming at V came to 4 bases and at J to 7 bases, leaving 9 bases not matched to a gene. Germline V lookup: CDR1 SEHNR, CDR2 FQNEAQ (reference sequence). This CDR3 reads CASSSGGSGNNEQFF. The CDR3 coding sequence is TGTGCCAGCAGCTCGGGGGGTAGCGGGAATAATGAGCAGTTCTTC.

This chain connects TRBV19 to TRBJ2-7; no clear D gene. This CDR3 has 13 amino acids. The V gene's germline CDR1 is LNHDA and CDR2 SQIVND (reference sequence). V lost 8 bases and J 6 bases, leaving 17 bases between the germline ends. The CDR3 bases are TGTGCCAGTCAATTCTCCAACTTTGGCGAGCAGTACTTC. Amino acid sequence: CASQFSNFGEQYF.

This clonotype was counted a single time. The chain is built from TRBV18 and TRBJ2-1; D perhaps matches TRBD1 (5 bases). The CDR3 extends over 17 amino acids. Germline V gives CDR1 KGHSH, CDR2 LQKENI. V was cut by 0 bases and J by 2 bases, with 14 bases left in between. In DNA, the CDR3 is TGTGCCAGCTCACCACCAATTCGGGCAGGGCCCTACAATGAGCAGTTCTTC. Protein product: CASSPPIRAGPYNEQFF.

The rearrangement links TRBV6-2 or TRBV6-3 to TRBJ1-5; 10 bases line up with TRBD1. The CDR3 loop spans 17 amino acids. Germline loops: CDR1 MNHEY, CDR2 SVGEGT. Trimming at V came to 6 bases and at J to 4 bases, leaving 12 bases not matched to a gene. In DNA, the CDR3 is TGTGCCAGCAGCCACCTTCCCGGGACAGGGGATAATCAGCCCCAGCATTTT. It specifies CASSHLPGTGDNQPQHF.

This clonotype was observed once. The rearrangement joins TRBV6-2 or TRBV6-3 to TRBJ2-3; 8 nucleotides agree with TRBD2. The germline gives CDR1 MNHEY, CDR2 SVGEGT. The length of the CDR3 is 19 residues. Trimming cost V 1 base and J 0 bases; bases outside gene matches: 12. The CDR3 reads CASSYYVGLESTSTDTQYF. The CDR3, as DNA: TGTGCCAGCAGTTACTACGTGGGACTAGAAAGCACTAGCACAGATACGCAGTATTTT.

The genes are TRBV20-1 and TRBJ2-1; 9 bases line up with TRBD2. Germline loops: CDR1 DFQATT, CDR2 SNEGSKA (reference sequence). Unmatched junction bases numbered 4, after V lost 1 base and J lost 3 bases. The length of the CDR3 is 15 residues. CDR3 sequence: CSARVKRGVYNEQFF. The CDR3 DNA reads TGCAGTGCTAGAGTGAAGCGGGGGGTCTACAATGAGCAGTTCTTC.

The chain carries TRBV5-1 and TRBJ2-7; D is uncertain. V was cut by 5 bases and J by 2 bases, with 8 bases left in between. Germline CDR1 and CDR2: SGHRS and YFSETQ. CDR3 length equals 12 residues. This CDR3 is CASSQDTYEQYF. CDR3 nucleotides: TGCGCCAGCAGTCAGGATACCTACGAGCAGTACTTC.

CDR3 in DNA: TGTGCCAGTAGTAGCCTTTTGCCCAGGGAAAAGGATGGCTACACCTTC. It is translated as CASSSLLPREKDGYTF. The genes are TRBV19 and TRBJ1-2; tentatively, D is TRBD1 (5 bases). The CDR3 is 16 amino acids. CDR1 and CDR2 from the germline V gene are LNHDA and SQIVND (reference sequence). Deletions cut 4 bases from V and 6 bases from J, with 21 bases between.

The chain carries TRBV4-3 and TRBJ2-5, with TRBD2 matching 11 bases. The CDR3 loop spans 16 amino acids. The germline gives CDR1 LGHNA, CDR2 YSLEER. The V and J ends lost 4 bases and 5 bases, in that order; junction bases with no gene match: 9. The CDR3 DNA sequence: TGCGCCAGCAGCCCTGATAGCGGGAGGGCCGGGGAGACCCAGTACTTC. It yields the protein CASSPDSGRAGETQYF.

The chain recombines TRBV27 with TRBJ2-3, with TRBD2 as a possible D gene (5 bases). The V end was cut by 11 bases, the J end by 4 bases, with 16 bases between. CDR1 and CDR2 (germline): MNHEY, SMNVEV (reference sequence). This CDR3 region has 13 residues. The CDR3 DNA follows: TGTGCCCGGACGAGGGAGTGTGCAGATACGCAGTATTTT. Its translation is CARTRECADTQYF.

This rearrangement joins TRBV5-1 to TRBJ1-4; D gene unclear. The ends were cut back, 2 bases at V and 0 bases at J, with 5 bases in the middle. The CDR3 covers 14 residues. CDR1 and CDR2 from the germline V gene are SGHRS and YFSETQ. CDR3 bases: TGCGCCAGCAGCTTTTACGCAACTAATGAAAAACTGTTTTTT. Protein sequence: CASSFYATNEKLFF.

V and J are TRBV7-9 and TRBJ2-7; a possible D gene is TRBD1 (5 bases). This CDR3 spans 13 amino acids. Germline V gene lookup returns CDR1 SEHNR and CDR2 FQNEAQ (reference sequence). V lost 0 bases and J lost 5, with 8 bases in between. The CDR3, as DNA: TGTGCCAGCAGCTTAGCCCTCAGGGACGAGCAGTACTTC. This codes for CASSLALRDEQYF.

The chain recombines TRBV24-1 with TRBJ2-3; D tentatively fits TRBD1 or TRBD2 (5 bases each). The V gene lost 0 bases and the J gene lost 0 bases, with 9 bases spanning the gap. The CDR3 totals 16 residues. CDR1 is KGHDR and CDR2 is SFDVKD in the germline V gene. CDR3 bases: TGTGCCACCAGTGATTTGGGGGGTGCTAGCACAGATACGCAGTATTTT. Its protein is CATSDLGGASTDTQYF.

The chain is built from TRBV5-4 and TRBJ2-3; weak D call: TRBD1 (6 bases). V was pared by 0 bases and J by 2 bases, with 10 bases between. The CDR3 is 15 amino acids. Germline CDR1 is SGHNT and CDR2 is YYREEE (reference sequence). The CDR3 region is CASSLGQETTDTQYF. CDR3 nucleotides: TGTGCCAGCAGCTTGGGACAGGAGACCACAGATACGCAGTATTTT.